This T cell receptor beta chain derives from a study of T cell responses to AZD1222 COVID-19 vaccine (dated by TCRdb to the early 2020s). For the wider study: TCR sequencing covered some 240 trial participants: about 210 given two doses of AZD1222 and 26 given two doses of MenACWY control vaccine. Enrollment into the trials was organized by age into subgroups of 18-55, 56-69 and 70-plus years, and those subgroups contained roughly 160, 29 and 62 TCR-sequenced participants, respectively. The study at large found these results: Only five to seven AZD1222 recipients were SARS-CoV-2 seropositive at baseline, limiting conclusions about previously exposed vaccinees. In the small 56-69-year group, the increase in depth fell short of significance, most likely because of low power. Participants were mostly white British, with more females than males. The authors suggested clonal diversity may have been underestimated. After two AZD1222 doses, both the breadth and the depth of spike-specific TCRs were significantly higher than at day 0 and than in MenACWY recipients. Because no day 14 peak-response samples were available, the repertoires could be characterized only after the peak T cell response. Epitopes outside the regions mutated in the B.1.351 and B.1.1.7 variants were reportedly recognized by nearly half of the unique spike-specific TCRs. The whole spike protein was spanned by vaccine-associated CD4 TCRs, and dominant responses were seen in regions 160-218 and 743-854.

A note on this clone: Which antigen it targets is not known. Base qualities are missing; no much larger clone stands one base away.

Taken with the paper, the label for time point translates to: about 28 days (+/-7) after the second vaccine dose. AZD1222 recipients whose second dose came at about 4 weeks and those whose second dose came at about 12 weeks were combined into one group, since spike-specific TCR depth and breadth did not differ between the two schedules. Vaccinee samples were obtained from the UK trials COV001 and COV002, which included a single-blind randomized controlled phase 2/3 trial of AZD1222 (ChAdOx1 nCoV-19) in healthy adults. For TCRbeta chain sequencing, PBMC samples from trial participants were taken at day 0 and at day 28 after the second dose. The CDR3 regions of human TCRbeta chains were analyzed by immunosequencing. Turning to the authors' computational methods: Repertoire TCRs were matched against a reference library of SARS-CoV-2-specific TCRs generated with the MIRA antigen-specificity platform. Breadth meant the fraction of unique TCRs that were SARS-CoV-2-associated, whereas depth meant the fraction of total T cells that were SARS-CoV-2-associated. Each spike-specific TCR was assigned to its reactive spike region and to a CD4 or CD8 class using the MIRA data. Log10-transformed breadth and depth values were compared by one-way ANOVA with Sidak's multiple comparisons tests. This immuneACCESS table, as held by TCRdb, lists in-frame sequences with V and J called but not all clones. Of the missing ones, under half trace to an unresolved V gene in checked studies; the others have no known cause. Clone size and the V and J calls come from that table; the DNA yielded D and trimming. This sample holds roughly 140,000 clones; about 90% were observed only once. The ten largest clones take up 9.3% of the sample.

This sample comprised peripheral blood, obtained 28 days after the second AZD1222 dose. The TCR comes from an adult who received the AZD1222 COVID-19 vaccine.

The CDR3 here reads CASSGSSGQFKQPQHF. The nucleotide sequence reads as follows: TGTGCCAGCAGTGGGAGCTCGGGACAGTTCAAGCAGCCCCAGCATTTT. The rearranged segments are TRBV6-1 and TRBJ1-5; 7 bases in the middle match TRBD1. Taken from the germline V gene, the CDR1 and CDR2 loops are MNHNS and SASEGT. Trimming removed 4 bases from V and 7 bases from J; the gene matches leave 13 bases unexplained. The CDR3 holds 16 amino acids from the cysteine to the phenylalanine. The kept DNA is CDR3 alone, 48 bases in frame from the first base.